This paragraph reports one T cell receptor (beta chain). No antigen is known for it. V gave up 5 bases and J gave up 2 bases; unmatched junction bases: 6. This CDR3 has 15 residues. The germline gives CDR1 SGHRS, CDR2 YFSETQ. Use of 60 Vbeta and 13 Jbeta primers characterized the PCR. The repertoire was sequenced with immunoSEQ multiplex PCR; TCRdb's copy has only in-frame clones and lacks some. The sample carries about 170,000 clones, roughly three quarters recorded once. The sample comes from a study of cytomegalovirus exposure and HLA in healthy donors. Study results and limitations: A highly shared variant cluster was judged a likely technical artifact.

This sequence originates from a man aged 35 to 55 in good health and CMV-seropositive. The sequencing sample was made of PBMCs. V usage is TRBV5-1 and J usage is TRBJ2-2; TRBD1 agrees at 7 bases. The CDR3 coding sequence is TGCGCCAGCAGAAATGGACAGGTTAACACCGGGGAGCTGTTTTTT. This gives the protein CASRNGQVNTGELFF.